The T cell receptor beta chain described here comes from a study of cytomegalovirus exposure and HLA in healthy donors. Assay used: immunoSEQ multiplex PCR; TCRdb lists only in-frame clones, some missing. Altogether 250,000 to 400,000 clones are present, approximately 86% being singletons, with the ten largest covering around 0.91%. Trimming stripped 4 bases from V and 6 bases from J, with 10 bases between. The CDR3 extends over 14 amino acids. Germline lookup yields CDR1 MNHEY and CDR2 SVGAGI. This clone was found a few times. The receptor's source is a man aged 30 to 45 in good health and CMV-seronegative. The rearrangement uses TRBV6-5 and TRBJ1-6; D possibly corresponds to TRBD1 (5 bases). The specimen was PBMCs. The CDR3: CASSSTGANSPLHF. The CDR3 DNA reads as TGTGCCAGCAGTTCTACAGGAGCTAATTCACCCCTCCACTTT.